The TCR beta chain described here comes from a study of early T cells in non-severe SARS-CoV-2 infection. The V and J ends lost 5 bases and 0 bases respectively, with 10 bases between them. Germline V gives CDR1 SGHAT, CDR2 FQDESV (reference sequence). The CDR3 is made up of 15 amino acids. Separate cDNA molecules each had unique molecular identifiers attached to them. One entry per CDR3 protein, called by TCRdb with MiXCR from the 5' RACE reads. The table includes fewer than 85,000 distinct CDR3 sequences, approximately 12% detected once. Sequencing was done on a sample of whole blood. The TCR sequence derives from an adult who was a healthcare worker with PCR-confirmed SARS-CoV-2 infection or an uninfected control (not recorded which). The chain links TRBV11-1 to TRBJ1-4; no firm D call. The CDR3 nucleotides read TGTGCCAGCAGCCCCGCAGACGCAACTAATGAAAAACTGTTTTTT. Its protein product is CASSPADATNEKLFF.